The T cell receptor beta chain described here comes from a study of cytomegalovirus exposure and HLA in healthy donors. Overall study findings and caveats: The study assumed roughly uniform donor sequencing depth for presence/absence analyses. Some V segments, TRBV6-2 and TRBV6-3 among them, were indistinguishable and were therefore excluded. Productive status was seen about 87% or about 30% of the time for most TCR beta V segments in an earlier analysis.

Trimming stripped 3 bases from V and 0 bases from J, with 9 bases between. CDR3 length equals 15 residues. In germline, CDR1 is SEHNR, CDR2 FQNEAQ (reference sequence). Worth noting for this clone: Its antigen is currently unknown.

In the PCR, 60 Vbeta and 13 Jbeta primers were used. Libraries were prepared by immunoSEQ multiplex PCR; TCRdb keeps only in-frame clonotypes and omits some of them. This repertoire includes roughly 190,000 clones. The sample was PBMCs. This TCR derives from a young woman in good health and CMV-seropositive. The rearrangement links TRBV7-9 to TRBJ2-1, with D unclear. CDR3 coding DNA: TGTGCCAGCAGCTTTTTAGCAGACTCCTACAATGAGCAGTTCTTC. This translates into CASSFLADSYNEQFF.